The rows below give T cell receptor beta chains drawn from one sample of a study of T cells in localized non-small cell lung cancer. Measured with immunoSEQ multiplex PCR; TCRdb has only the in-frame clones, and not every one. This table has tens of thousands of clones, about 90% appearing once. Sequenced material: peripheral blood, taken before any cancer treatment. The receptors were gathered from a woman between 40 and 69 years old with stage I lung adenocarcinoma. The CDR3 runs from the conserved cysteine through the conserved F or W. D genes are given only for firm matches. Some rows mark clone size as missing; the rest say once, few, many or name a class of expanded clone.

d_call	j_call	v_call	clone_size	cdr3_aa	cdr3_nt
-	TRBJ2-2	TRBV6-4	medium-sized	CASSDRDTGELFF	TGTGCCAGCAGTGACAGGGACACCGGGGAGCTGTTTTTT
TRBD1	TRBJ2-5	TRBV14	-	CASSQRQGKTQYF	TGTGCCAGCAGCCAAAGACAGGGGAAGACCCAGTACTTC
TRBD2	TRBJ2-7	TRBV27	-	CASRLAGGHEQYF	TGTGCCAGCAGGCTAGCGGGGGGCCACGAGCAGTACTTC
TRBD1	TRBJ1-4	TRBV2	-	CASSGDRGANEKLFF	TGTGCCAGCAGTGGAGACAGGGGAGCTAATGAAAAACTGTTTTTT
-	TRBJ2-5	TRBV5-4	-	CASSFDSLKETQYF	TGTGCCAGCAGCTTCGACAGTTTGAAAGAGACCCAGTACTTC
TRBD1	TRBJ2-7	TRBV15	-	CATSREGQGAYEQYF	TGTGCCACCAGCAGAGAAGGACAGGGTGCCTACGAGCAGTACTTC
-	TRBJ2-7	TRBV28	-	CASSVLPFGTDEQYF	TGTGCCAGCAGTGTACTCCCTTTTGGAACTGACGAGCAGTACTTC
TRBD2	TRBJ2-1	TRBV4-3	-	CASSQDLLAGGNYNEQFF	TGCGCCAGCAGCCAAGATCTGCTAGCGGGGGGAAACTACAATGAGCAGTTCTTC
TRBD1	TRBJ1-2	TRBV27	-	CASSLTGVYGYTF	TGTGCCAGCAGTTTGACAGGGGTCTATGGCTACACCTTC
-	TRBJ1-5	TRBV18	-	CASSPQGRNQPQHF	TGTGCCAGCTCACCACAGGGAAGGAACCAGCCCCAGCATTTT
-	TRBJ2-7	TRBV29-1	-	CSVVAETYEQYF	TGCAGCGTCGTGGCCGAGACCTACGAGCAGTACTTC
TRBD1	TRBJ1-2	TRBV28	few	CASTPTGVESYGYTF	TGTGCCAGCACCCCGACAGGGGTCGAGTCGTATGGCTACACCTTC
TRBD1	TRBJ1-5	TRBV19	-	CASMGQFYSNQPQHF	TGTGCCAGTATGGGACAGTTTTATAGCAATCAGCCCCAGCATTTT
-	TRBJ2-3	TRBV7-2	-	CASSSRASAETWGSDTQYF	TGTGCCAGCAGCTCCCGCGCTAGCGCCGAAACTTGGGGCTCAGATACGCAGTATTTT
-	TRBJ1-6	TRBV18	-	CASSRVGRESPLHF	TGTGCCAGCTCACGGGTGGGGCGGGAATCACCCCTCCACTTT
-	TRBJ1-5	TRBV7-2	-	CASRRDEGVQPQHF	TGTGCCAGCAGGCGGGATGAGGGTGTTCAGCCCCAGCATTTT
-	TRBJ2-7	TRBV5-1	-	CASSFPVEQYF	TGCGCCAGCAGCTTTCCCGTCGAGCAGTACTTC
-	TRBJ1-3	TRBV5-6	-	CASNPWGGTSGNTIYF	TGTGCCAGCAACCCCTGGGGAGGAACATCTGGAAACACCATATATTTT
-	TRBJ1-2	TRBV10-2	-	CASSVPGTDYGYTF	TGCGCCAGCAGTGTGCCCGGGACGGACTATGGCTACACCTTC
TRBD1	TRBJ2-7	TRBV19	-	CASSMKPGQGHEQYF	TGTGCCAGTAGTATGAAACCGGGACAGGGCCACGAGCAGTACTTC